What follows are 23 T cell receptor beta chains derived from one specimen sequenced in a study of T cells after yellow fever vaccination. TCRdb re-derived calls from the 5' RACE reads in MiXCR, one entry per CDR3 protein. This sample has hundreds of thousands of distinct CDR3 sequences, with approximately 5.7% found just once. The sample here was PBMCs, taken 5 days after the yellow fever booster vaccination. These receptors were collected from a man under 40 who received the YFV17D yellow fever vaccine.

The chain has TRBV12-3 or TRBV12-4 and TRBJ2-7; a weak D match, TRBD2 (6 bases). Trimming pared 6 bases from V and 4 bases from J, leaving 13 bases between. The CDR3 is made up of 13 amino acids. The chain's CDR3 is CASRSGTEYEQYF. The CDR3, as DNA: TGTGCCAGCAGATCCGGGACTGAGTACGAGCAGTACTTC.

The gene calls are TRBV10-3 and TRBJ2-5, with D tentatively TRBD1 (5 bases). V lost 6 bases, J lost 3 bases, and 17 bases lay in between. The CDR3 has 15 residues. Germline V gene lookup returns CDR1 ENHRY and CDR2 SYGVKD. The CDR3 loop reads CAISPQESGKETQYF. CDR3 nucleotide sequence: TGTGCCATCAGCCCCCAAGAATCAGGGAAAGAGACCCAGTACTTC.

This clonotype showed up just a few times. The chain combines TRBV28 with TRBJ1-1, with D tentatively TRBD1 (5 bases). This CDR3 is built from 14 residues. The ends were cut back, 5 bases at V and 8 bases at J, with 18 bases in the middle. Germline V gives CDR1 MDHEN, CDR2 SYDVKM. For the CDR3, the DNA is TGTGCCAGCAGTACGGACATCCTTCGGTTAGAAGCTTTCTTT. Protein: CASSTDILRLEAFF. The full variable domain, its missing parts supplied by reference TRBV28 and TRBJ1-1, is DVKVTQSSRYLVKRTGEKVFLECVQDMDHENMFWYRQDPGLGLRLIYFSYDVKMKEKGDIPEGYSVSREKKERFSLILESASTNQTSMYLCASSTDILRLEAFFGQGTRLTVV.

CDR3 sequence reads: CASSEFQSSYEQYF. CDR3 nucleotides: TGTGCCAGCAGTGAGTTTCAAAGCTCCTACGAGCAGTACTTC. V gene TRBV2 combines with J gene TRBJ2-7; D is unresolved. Germline V gene data show CDR1 as SNHLY and CDR2 as FYNNEI. V dropped 3 bases and J dropped 0 bases, with 9 bases sitting between them. This CDR3 contains 14 residues.

This clonotype was counted at least ten times. The chain has TRBV20-1 and TRBJ2-3, with 8 bases fitting TRBD2. V was pared by 1 base and J by 2 bases, with 5 bases of the junction left unmatched. This CDR3 region has 15 residues. CDR1 and CDR2 from the germline V gene are DFQATT and SNEGSKA (reference sequence). CDR3 bases: TGCAGTGCTAGAGCGGCTAGCGGGTACACAGATACGCAGTATTTT. Translating gives CSARAASGYTDTQYF.

This clonotype has a count of ten or more. The chain couples TRBV5-1 to TRBJ1-3, with D perhaps TRBD1 (5 bases). The germline CDR1 and CDR2 sequences are SGHRS and YFSETQ. V lost 4 bases and J 3 bases, leaving 17 bases between the germline ends. The CDR3 covers 16 residues. CDR3 loop: CASSDGTGGGGNTIYF. CDR3 DNA: TGCGCCAGCAGCGACGGGACGGGTGGAGGTGGAAACACCATATATTTT.

This clonotype was observed at least ten times. V is TRBV9 and J is TRBJ2-3, with 7 bases fitting TRBD2. The CDR3 has 17 residues. CDR1 SGDLS and CDR2 YYNGEE come from the germline V gene. J gave up 2 bases and V 4 bases, and 13 bases lay outside the gene matches. The CDR3 is CASSPRARAGLTDTQYF. The CDR3 region has the DNA TGTGCCAGCAGCCCGCGGGCCCGAGCGGGGCTCACAGATACGCAGTATTTT.

As concerns this clonotype: A single base separates this from a much larger clone, so it may be a read error. For the CDR3, the DNA is TGTGCCAGCAGCGTATGGGACAGGATCGAAACAGATACGCAGTATTTT. As protein: CASSVWDRIETDTQYF. The rearrangement links TRBV7-9 to TRBJ2-3; 8 positions match TRBD1. Germline CDR1 SEHNR, CDR2 FQNEAQ (reference sequence). The J segment lost 3 bases and the V segment lost 5 bases, leaving 10 bases of the junction unmatched. The CDR3 has 16 amino acids.

This clonotype appeared many times. The V gene is TRBV20-1, the J gene TRBJ2-1; D unresolved. V lost 0 bases and J 7 bases, leaving 19 bases between the germline ends. The CDR3 length is 16 residues. CDR1 and CDR2 from the germline V gene are DFQATT and SNEGSKA (reference sequence). The CDR3 DNA follows: TGCAGTGCTAGAGAGTTACTACCCCCTATCGAGAATGAGCAGTTCTTC. Amino acids: CSARELLPPIENEQFF.

This clonotype was detected many times. CDR3 residues: CASSQDPPSGSRDTQYF. The CDR3, as DNA: TGCGCCAGCAGCCAAGATCCTCCCAGCGGGAGCAGGGATACGCAGTATTTT. The gene calls are TRBV4-3 and TRBJ2-3; 8 bases are a match to TRBD2. Germline loops: CDR1 LGHNA, CDR2 YSLEER. After removal of 0 bases from V and 6 bases from J, the junction contained 11 bases not matched to a gene. The CDR3 loop spans 17 amino acids.

This clonotype was seen a single time. The CDR3 here is CASSKGTSGSQETQYF. CDR3 coding DNA: TGCGCCAGCAGCAAGGGGACTAGCGGGTCCCAAGAGACCCAGTACTTC. The rearrangement links TRBV5-1 to TRBJ2-5; 12 bases are a match to TRBD2. Germline CDR1 reads SGHRS; CDR2 reads YFSETQ. This CDR3 is 16 amino acids long. The ends lost 4 bases at V and 1 base at J; junction bases unmatched: 5.

V usage is TRBV28 and J usage is TRBJ2-7; 9 bases match TRBD1. The length of the CDR3 is 16 residues. The ends lost 7 bases at V and 4 bases at J; junction bases unmatched: 14. Germline assignment: CDR1 MDHEN and CDR2 SYDVKM. CDR3 loop: CASKTGGGTGLYEQYF. The DNA of the CDR3 is TGTGCCAGCAAAACCGGGGGCGGGACAGGGTTATACGAGCAGTACTTC.

This rearrangement joins TRBV7-7 to TRBJ2-2; TRBD2 is a possible D gene (6 bases). This CDR3 has 13 residues. The V gene's germline CDR1 is SSHAT and CDR2 FNYEAQ (reference sequence). V lost 5 bases, J lost 4 bases, and 8 bases lay in between. Here the CDR3 DNA reads TGTGCCAGCAGCATGGGACTCACCGGGGAGCTGTTTTTT. Amino acid sequence: CASSMGLTGELFF.

This clonotype came up many times. The V call is TRBV10-3, the J call TRBJ2-7; 8 bases agree with TRBD2. Germline V lookup: CDR1 ENHRY, CDR2 SYGVKD. Trimming at V came to 9 bases and at J to 4 bases, leaving 14 bases not matched to a gene. CDR3 size: 15 residues. Here the CDR3 reads CAISGLAGSSYEQYF. The CDR3 bases are TGTGCCATAAGCGGACTAGCCGGAAGTTCGTACGAGCAGTACTTC.

This clonotype was recorded at least ten times. The chain links TRBV4-3 to TRBJ2-2; perhaps TRBD2 as D (5 bases). Germline V CDR1 and CDR2: LGHNA, YSLEER. V lost 1 base, J lost 3 bases, and 15 bases lay in between. The CDR3 has 17 amino acids. The CDR3 reads CASSQAVSPRDTGELFF. CDR3 sequence (DNA): TGCGCCAGCAGCCAAGCGGTCTCCCCGAGGGACACCGGGGAGCTGTTTTTT.

Here the CDR3 reads CASSPSGSGRSYNEQFF. In DNA, the CDR3 is TGTGCCAGCAGCCCCTCGGGTAGCGGGAGGTCCTACAATGAGCAGTTCTTC. The V call is TRBV28, the J call TRBJ2-1, with 10 bases matching TRBD2. Germline V gene lookup returns CDR1 MDHEN and CDR2 SYDVKM. The CDR3 has 17 residues. The V segment lost 6 bases and the J segment 1 base; nucleotides outside the gene matches: 9.

This clonotype was observed a few times. The rearrangement joins TRBV5-6 to TRBJ2-3, with D unclear. CDR1 is SGHDT, CDR2 YYEEEE, per germline. Between the trimmed V and J ends, which lost 2 bases and 5 bases, there was a span of 18 bases. The CDR3 sequence is 16 residues long. CDR3 nucleotide sequence: TGTGCCAGCAGCTTCACCATCGGTGGGTTTCAAGATACGCAGTATTTT. Translated, it gives CASSFTIGGFQDTQYF.

Only a few counts were recorded for this clonotype. The rearrangement links TRBV20-1 to TRBJ2-1, with 9 bases lining up with TRBD2. This CDR3 has 15 amino acids. Losses at the gene ends were 1 base for V and 5 bases for J; bases not matched to a gene: 6. Germline V CDR1 and CDR2: DFQATT, SNEGSKA (reference sequence). CDR3 sequence (DNA): TGCAGTGCTAGAGGACCTAGCGGGACGAACAATGAGCAGTTCTTC. Protein sequence: CSARGPSGTNNEQFF.

The chain employs TRBV6-6 and TRBJ1-4, with D maybe TRBD1 (6 bases). The CDR3 is 13 amino acids. Trimming shortened V by 2 bases and J by 8 bases, and 9 bases separated the two germline ends. Germline CDR1 is MNHNY and CDR2 is SVGAGI (reference sequence). CDR3 residues: CASSYRGQEKLFF. The CDR3 bases are TGTGCCAGCAGTTACAGGGGACAAGAAAAACTGTTTTTT.

This clonotype was counted only a few times. This chain links TRBV20-1 with TRBJ2-7; tentative D call: TRBD2 (5 bases). CDR3 size: 13 residues. Germline CDR1 and CDR2: DFQATT and SNEGSKA (reference sequence). Trimming removed 0 bases from V and 2 bases from J, with 8 bases in between. This CDR3 is CSARDLGTYEQYF. For the CDR3, the DNA is TGCAGTGCTAGAGATCTCGGGACCTACGAGCAGTACTTC.

This clonotype was observed at least ten times. V usage is TRBV10-2 and J usage is TRBJ2-1; a possible D gene is TRBD2 (6 bases). V lost 0 bases, J lost 2 bases, and 8 bases lay in between. This CDR3 comprises 15 residues. CDR1 is WSHSY and CDR2 is SAAADI in the germline V gene. CDR3 amino acids: CASSESGRPYNEQFF. The DNA for the CDR3 is TGCGCCAGCAGTGAGTCGGGGAGGCCCTACAATGAGCAGTTCTTC.

The V gene is TRBV20-1, the J gene TRBJ2-3; 9 bases are shared with TRBD2. With 4 bases clipped from V and 2 bases from J, the junction kept 7 bases outside the gene matches. This CDR3 is 15 amino acids long. Germline V gives CDR1 DFQATT, CDR2 SNEGSKA (reference sequence). The CDR3 reads CSANQLAGHTDTQYF. DNA of the CDR3: TGCAGTGCTAATCAGCTAGCGGGGCACACAGATACGCAGTATTTT.

A few counts support this clonotype. The chain carries TRBV10-2 and TRBJ2-6; maybe TRBD2 (5 bases). V dropped 4 bases and J dropped 2 bases, with 15 bases sitting between them. Per the germline V gene, CDR1 is WSHSY and CDR2 is SAAADI. The CDR3 is 17 amino acids. The CDR3 spells CASSVRGGPTGANVLTF. The CDR3 DNA sequence: TGCGCCAGCAGTGTAAGAGGAGGCCCGACTGGGGCCAACGTCCTGACTTTC.